Listed here are 30 T cell receptor beta chains from one sample, sequenced in a study of cytotoxic CD8 clonotypes in ibrutinib-treated CLL. TCRdb's copy holds only in-frame clones and misses some; the assay was immunoSEQ multiplex PCR. The repertoire holds about 92,000 clones, with roughly 80% as singletons. This specimen consisted of PBMCs, obtained after 24 months of ibrutinib treatment. The receptors come from a human donor with chronic lymphocytic leukemia.

The sample holds a few counts of this clone. The rearrangement uses TRBV18 and TRBJ1-1, with D uncertain. Germline V gives CDR1 KGHSH, CDR2 LQKENI. V lost 2 bases and J lost 3, with 10 bases in between. This CDR3 contains 14 residues. The DNA for the CDR3 is TGTGCCAGCTCACCAGCAGGATTCGACACTGAAGCTTTCTTT. This sequence encodes CASSPAGFDTEAFF.

A few counts support this clone. The V and J genes are TRBV5-5 and TRBJ2-3; 11 nucleotides line up with TRBD2. CDR1 and CDR2 from the germline V gene are SGHKS and YYEKEE (reference sequence). The CDR3 length is 16 residues. Trimming took 0 bases from V and 6 from J; bases not matched to a gene: 6. The CDR3 reads CASSLVTSSGRDTQYF. The CDR3 bases are TGTGCCAGCAGCTTGGTTACGTCTAGCGGGAGGGATACGCAGTATTTT.

V gene TRBV6-5 combines with J gene TRBJ2-1; TRBD1 matches at 8 bases. V shed 5 bases, J shed 8 bases, and the junction held 11 bases outside the gene matches. The germline V gene has CDR1 MNHEY and CDR2 SVGAGI. The CDR3 has 15 residues. DNA of the CDR3: TGTGCCAGCAGTATAATCTGGACAGGGTTGGATGAGCAGTTCTTC. Translated, it gives CASSIIWTGLDEQFF.

The chain has TRBV10-3 and TRBJ2-1, with 10 bases fitting TRBD1. Trimming at V came to 6 bases and at J to 2 bases, leaving 4 bases not matched to a gene. The CDR3 is 15 amino acids. The germline CDR1 and CDR2 sequences are ENHRY and SYGVKD. CDR3 sequence (DNA): TGTGCCATCAGAGCTGGGACAGGGGCCTACAATGAGCAGTTCTTC. Translation: CAIRAGTGAYNEQFF.

The chain recombines TRBV4-3 with TRBJ1-2; 7 bases map to TRBD1. CDR3 size: 16 residues. In germline, CDR1 is LGHNA, CDR2 YSLEER. V lost 1 base to trimming and J lost 5 bases; unmatched junction nucleotides: 10. The CDR3 sequence is CASSQVLRGREYGYTF. CDR3 sequence (DNA): TGCGCCAGCAGCCAAGTTTTGAGGGGGCGGGAGTATGGCTACACCTTC.

This clone was seen once. The chain joins TRBV27 to TRBJ2-7, with TRBD1 matching over 9 bases. CDR3 size: 15 residues. The V gene end was trimmed by 3 bases and the J gene end by 4 bases; junction bases not matched to a gene: 7. Germline-derived CDR1 and CDR2 are MNHEY and SMNVEV (reference sequence). CDR3 sequence: CASSLGGTGKYEQYF. The CDR3 DNA reads as TGTGCCAGCAGTTTGGGTGGGACAGGGAAGTACGAGCAGTACTTC.

V gene TRBV10-1 combines with J gene TRBJ2-3; possibly TRBD1 or TRBD2 for D (5 bases each). This CDR3 is 14 amino acids long. V was clipped by 4 bases and J by 0 bases, with 8 bases between them. Germline CDR1 and CDR2: WNHNN and SYGVQD (reference sequence). CDR3 DNA sequence: TGCGCCAGCAGTGGGGACGGCAGCACAGATACGCAGTATTTT. Translated: CASSGDGSTDTQYF.

This clone was counted only a few times. The chain recombines TRBV7-9 with TRBJ1-1; D call uncertain. Germline-derived CDR1 and CDR2 are SEHNR and FQNEAQ (reference sequence). The CDR3 length is 13 residues. With 7 bases removed from V and 4 bases from J, the gap between germline ends came to 13 bases. This chain's CDR3 is CASTFYGSTEAFF. The CDR3 nucleotides are TGTGCCAGCACCTTCTACGGGAGCACTGAAGCTTTCTTT. Full variable domain (remainder filled in from reference TRBV7-9 and TRBJ1-1): DTGVSQNPRHKITKRGQNVTFRCDPISEHNRLYWYRQTLGQGPEFLTYFQNEAQLEKSRLLSDRFSAERPKGSFSTLEIQRTEQGDSAMYLCASTFYGSTEAFFGQGTRLTVV.

This clone showed up just once. This chain connects TRBV5-1 to TRBJ2-7; 8 bases are a match to TRBD1. The ends lost 2 bases at V and 2 bases at J; junction bases unmatched: 9. This CDR3 region has 16 residues. The germline CDR1 and CDR2 sequences are SGHRS and YFSETQ. For the CDR3, the DNA is TGCGCCAGCAGCTTATGGGGCCGGGACAGGACCTACGAGCAGTACTTC. It codes for CASSLWGRDRTYEQYF.

Written as DNA, the CDR3 is TGTGCCAGCAGCTCAACAGGGGTTCTCTCCTACGAGCAGTACTTC. Amino acid sequence: CASSSTGVLSYEQYF. V is TRBV5-6 and J is TRBJ2-7; 7 bases fit TRBD1. Trimming took 3 bases from V and 0 from J; bases not matched to a gene: 6. Per the germline V gene, CDR1 is SGHDT and CDR2 is YYEEEE. This CDR3 contains 15 residues.

There are a few counts of this clone. The V call is TRBV2, the J call TRBJ2-7, with TRBD1 matching 7 bases. V was clipped by 5 bases and J by 6 bases; unmatched bases: 4. This CDR3 has 12 residues. Looked up from germline, CDR1 is SNHLY and CDR2 is FYNNEI. This chain's CDR3 is CASSYRGGEQYF. In DNA, the CDR3 is TGTGCCAGCAGTTACAGGGGCGGCGAGCAGTACTTC.

This clone turned up a few times. This chain links TRBV5-1 with TRBJ1-2; a possible D gene is TRBD1 (5 bases). Germline CDR1 and CDR2: SGHRS and YFSETQ. The CDR3 loop spans 12 amino acids. V was cut by 0 bases and J by 6 bases, with 6 bases left in between. In DNA form, the CDR3 reads TGCGCCAGCAGCTTGGGGGACGATGGCTACACCTTC. Protein product: CASSLGDDGYTF. The full variable domain, completed using reference TRBV5-1 and TRBJ1-2, is KAGVTQTPRYLIKTRGQQVTLSCSPISGHRSVSWYQQTPGQGLQFLFEYFSETQRNKGNFPGRFSGRQFSNSRSEMNVSTLELGDSALYLCASSLGDDGYTFGSGTRLTVV.

V gene TRBV7-8 combines with J gene TRBJ2-1; TRBD2 agrees at 14 bases. There are 15 residues in the CDR3. V trimming: 4 bases; J trimming: 8 bases; junction bases outside the gene matches: 4. CDR1 SGHVS and CDR2 FQNEAQ come from the germline V gene. CDR3 loop: CASSSGLAGVYEQFF. CDR3 DNA sequence: TGTGCCAGCAGCTCGGGACTAGCGGGAGTCTATGAGCAGTTCTTC.

The chain combines TRBV6-6 with TRBJ2-7, with 12 bases that match TRBD1. The CDR3 has 15 amino acids. Per germline, CDR1 MNHNY and CDR2 SVGAGI (reference sequence). The trim removed 6 bases at V and 5 bases at J, leaving 8 bases unmatched. CDR3 in amino acids: CASRSGQGALHEQYF. In DNA, the CDR3 is TGTGCCAGCAGGTCGGGACAGGGGGCGCTCCACGAGCAGTACTTC.

This clone was observed once. The J gene is TRBJ2-1, the V gene TRBV6-1; tentatively, D is TRBD2 (5 bases). Germline lookup yields CDR1 MNHNS and CDR2 SASEGT. The CDR3 consists of 16 residues. The V end lost 1 base, the J end lost 3 bases, and 13 bases lay between the germline ends. The CDR3 region is CASSEEGRVGYNEQFF. In DNA form, the CDR3 reads TGTGCCAGCAGTGAAGAAGGGCGGGTTGGCTACAATGAGCAGTTCTTC.

The chain has TRBV6-6 and TRBJ2-6; D may correspond to TRBD1 or TRBD2 (5 bases each). This CDR3 has 11 amino acids. The ends were cut back, 6 bases at V and 17 bases at J, with 14 bases in the middle. Germline loops: CDR1 MNHNY, CDR2 SVGAGI (reference sequence). CDR3 in amino acids: CASRRGALMTF. In nucleotides, the CDR3 is TGTGCCAGCAGAAGGGGAGCTTTAATGACTTTC.

This clone is classed as medium-sized. The chain couples TRBV29-1 to TRBJ2-5; 10 bases agree with TRBD1. Looked up from germline, CDR1 is SQVTM and CDR2 is ANQGSEA. V was clipped by 4 bases and J by 4 bases; unmatched bases: 12. The CDR3 covers 16 residues. The CDR3 DNA reads as TGCAGCGTTGTTAGGGGGACAGGGGAAAGAGGAGAGACCCAGTACTTC. Encoded protein: CSVVRGTGERGETQYF. Full variable domain (outside the CDR3, taken from reference TRBV29-1 and TRBJ2-5): SAVISQKPSRDICQRGTSLTIQCQVDSQVTMMFWYRQQPGQSLTLIATANQGSEATYESGFVIDKFPISRPNLTFSTLTVSNMSPEDSSIYLCSVVRGTGERGETQYFGPGTRLLVL.

J is TRBJ2-1 and V is TRBV18, with 13 bases identical to TRBD2. CDR1 is KGHSH, CDR2 LQKENI, per germline. The CDR3 is 16 residues long. After removal of 3 bases from V and 9 bases from J, the junction contained 8 bases not matched to a gene. CDR3 sequence (DNA): TGTGCCAGCTCACCTAGACTAGCGGGGGGAAGAGGTGAGCAGTTCTTC. Translating it yields CASSPRLAGGRGEQFF.

This rearrangement joins TRBV11-3 to TRBJ2-2; D unresolved. V lost 3 bases to trimming and J lost 7 bases, with 12 bases between them. The CDR3 has 14 residues. CDR1 is SGHNT, CDR2 YENEEA, per germline. CDR3 sequence (DNA): TGTGCCAGCAGCTTCCCCGGCGGAAACGGGGAGCTGTTTTTT. Its protein is CASSFPGGNGELFF.

This chain joins TRBV5-6 and TRBJ1-6, with D maybe TRBD1 (6 bases). CDR1 is SGHDT, CDR2 YYEEEE, per germline. This CDR3 is 14 amino acids long. V lost 0 bases to trimming and J lost 9 bases, with 10 bases between them. CDR3 loop: CASSLAGGGSPLHF. CDR3 nucleotide sequence: TGTGCCAGCAGCTTGGCGGGGGGCGGTTCACCCCTCCACTTT.

The chain carries TRBV10-2 and TRBJ2-3; 9 nucleotides align to TRBD2. This CDR3 has 15 residues. Germline V gene sequence: CDR1 WSHSY, CDR2 SAAADI. V shed 7 bases and J 4 bases; nucleotides not matched to a gene: 9. CDR3: CASTRLAEPPDTQYF. CDR3 in DNA: TGCGCCAGCACAAGACTAGCGGAACCCCCAGATACGCAGTATTTT.

The CDR3 bases are TGTGCCAGCAGGCAGGGACAGGGAAATTGGGACACTGAAGCTTTCTTT. Its protein is CASRQGQGNWDTEAFF. The chain recombines TRBV6-6 with TRBJ1-1; 9 nucleotides match TRBD1. The J segment lost 3 bases and the V segment lost 6 bases, leaving 11 bases of the junction unmatched. This CDR3 spans 16 amino acids. Germline V gene sequence: CDR1 MNHNY, CDR2 SVGAGI (reference sequence).

The J gene is TRBJ2-7, the V gene TRBV29-1, with 10 bases lining up with TRBD1. V was pared by 0 bases and J by 6 bases, with 8 bases of the junction left unmatched. The CDR3 contains 15 residues. Germline values: CDR1 SQVTM, CDR2 ANQGSEA. The CDR3 DNA reads TGCAGCGTTGAAGAAGCGGGACAGGGGCTTCTCGAGCAGTACTTC. This codes for CSVEEAGQGLLEQYF.

V usage is TRBV14 and J usage is TRBJ2-7, with 11 bases identical to TRBD2. The CDR3 is 15 residues long. The germline V gene encodes CDR1 SGHDN and CDR2 FVKESK. The junction had 5 bases not matched to a gene; V was cut back by 5 bases and J by 2 bases. The CDR3 DNA follows: TGTGCCAGCAGCTGGGGACTAGCGGCTGCCTACGAGCAGTACTTC. Translation gives CASSWGLAAAYEQYF.

This clone was observed a handful of times. This sequence joins TRBV25-1 and TRBJ2-1; D is unresolved. The CDR3 loop spans 16 amino acids. The germline V gene encodes CDR1 MGHDK and CDR2 SYGVNS. Trimming took off 1 base at V and 0 bases at J, with 10 bases between the two ends. CDR3 sequence (DNA): TGTGCCAGCAGTGAATCTGGGAAGGGCTCCTACAATGAGCAGTTCTTC. Translation gives CASSESGKGSYNEQFF.

J is TRBJ2-3 and V is TRBV27; maybe TRBD2 (5 bases). This CDR3 is 15 amino acids long. Trimming stripped 4 bases from V and 1 base from J, with 12 bases between. The V gene's germline CDR1 is MNHEY and CDR2 SMNVEV (reference sequence). The CDR3 is CASSYPAGGTDTQYF. The CDR3 DNA reads as TGTGCCAGCAGTTACCCCGCCGGGGGCACAGATACGCAGTATTTT.

As DNA, the CDR3 is TGTGCCAGCAGCTTAGACAGGGGGCGCGAGCAGTACTTC. It encodes CASSLDRGREQYF. The chain links TRBV7-9 to TRBJ2-7, with 9 positions matching TRBD1. The J segment lost 6 bases and the V segment lost 1 base, leaving 1 base of the junction unmatched. Per germline, CDR1 SEHNR and CDR2 FQNEAQ (reference sequence). The CDR3 extends over 13 amino acids.

The chain has TRBV6-1 and TRBJ1-1, with D tentatively TRBD1 (6 bases). The CDR3 spans 16 residues. Germline lookup yields CDR1 MNHNS and CDR2 SASEGT. V was trimmed by 2 bases and J by 11 bases, leaving 24 bases between them. This CDR3 reads CASSEIWEGGRANAFF. CDR3 DNA: TGTGCCAGCAGTGAAATATGGGAAGGGGGGAGAGCGAATGCTTTCTTT.

The gene calls are TRBV5-1 and TRBJ2-5, with a tentative D call TRBD2 (5 bases). Trimming pared 3 bases from V and 4 bases from J, leaving 13 bases between. Germline values: CDR1 SGHRS, CDR2 YFSETQ. The CDR3 contains 14 residues. CDR3 sequence reads: CASSSSRVAETQYF. The CDR3, as DNA: TGCGCCAGCAGCTCCTCGAGGGTCGCAGAGACCCAGTACTTC.

The chain is built from TRBV5-1 and TRBJ1-2, with D unresolved. V lost 0 bases and J lost 1, with 10 bases in between. This CDR3 contains 15 residues. In germline, CDR1 is SGHRS, CDR2 YFSETQ. CDR3 in DNA: TGCGCCAGCAGCTTGGACAGCCAATATAACTATGGCTACACCTTC. Translation: CASSLDSQYNYGYTF.